Below are 23 T cell receptor beta chains sequenced from a single sample in a study of metastatic and nonmetastatic thyroid tumors. The entire patient cohort was treatment-naive prior to thyroid surgery. TCRdb re-clonotyped the PCR reads through MiXCR. The table has about 92,000 clones, 15% seen once; the top ten hold 3.6%. The sequencing input was blood. The receptors come from a female donor with papillary thyroid cancer or a benign thyroid nodule (not recorded which). Some clones in this sample may be carry-over from other donors' samples.

This clone has a count of ten or more. The chain employs TRBV4-1 and TRBJ2-2; D possibly matches TRBD1 or TRBD2 (5 bases each). The germline V gene encodes CDR1 MGHRA and CDR2 YSYEKL. V was trimmed by 8 bases and J by 0 bases, leaving 22 bases between them. This CDR3 contains 18 residues. The CDR3 DNA is TGCGCCAGCCGATGGGGACCCGAACGCAGGGCGAACACCGGGGAGCTGTTTTTT. Translating gives CASRWGPERRANTGELFF.

This clone was observed many times. The genes are TRBV18 and TRBJ1-2; a weak D match, TRBD1 (6 bases). Per germline, CDR1 KGHSH and CDR2 LQKENI. This CDR3 comprises 15 residues. V lost 5 bases and J 3 bases, leaving 16 bases between the germline ends. DNA for the CDR3: TGTGCCAGCTCAGGACGACAGGTGAGGGACTATGGCTACACCTTC. Amino acid sequence: CASSGRQVRDYGYTF.

This clone was seen repeatedly, ten times or more. Other DNA sequences in the sample encode the same CDR3. V gene TRBV3-1 combines with J gene TRBJ2-7; D gene ambiguous. The CDR3 runs to 14 residues. Germline V CDR1 and CDR2: LGHDT, YNNKEL (reference sequence). The germline V and J ends were trimmed by 0 bases and 6 bases, with 12 bases remaining between them. CDR3 sequence reads: CASSQDSMLVEQYF. DNA of the CDR3: TGTGCCAGCAGCCAAGATAGCATGCTAGTCGAGCAGTACTTC.

In its sample, this clone was seen many times. Its ends do not fully match the called genes, so a read error is possible. This chain connects TRBV28 to TRBJ1-2, with a weak D call TRBD1 (5 bases). The CDR3 length is 11 residues. Looked up from germline, CDR1 is MDHEN and CDR2 is SYDVKM. This CDR3 is CASRSYDGDDF. The CDR3 region has the DNA TGTGCCAGCAGATCCTACGACGGGGACGACTTC.

As to this clone: At one boundary the junction diverges from the germline segment, which might be a read error. V gene TRBV5-1 combines with J gene TRBJ2-7, with D possibly being TRBD1 (6 bases). The CDR3 contains 13 residues. Germline V gives CDR1 SGHRS, CDR2 YFSETQ. For the CDR3, the DNA is TGCTCCAGCAGCTTGGAAGGGGGATACGATCAGTACTTC. Protein sequence: CSSSLEGGYDQYF.

This clone was picked up many times. V and J are TRBV19 and TRBJ1-5; TRBD1 is a possible D gene (6 bases). The ends were cut back, 6 bases at V and 2 bases at J, with 17 bases in the middle. Per the germline V gene, CDR1 is LNHDA and CDR2 is SQIVND (reference sequence). The length of the CDR3 is 16 residues. CDR3 protein: CASRDSFGGRNQPQHF. The CDR3 nucleotides read TGTGCCAGTAGGGACAGCTTCGGAGGGCGCAATCAGCCCCAGCATTTT.

This chain links TRBV5-6 with TRBJ2-3; D gene unclear. The CDR3 has 16 amino acids. Germline CDR1 and CDR2: SGHDT and YYEEEE. V was shortened by 4 bases and J by 2 bases, with 17 bases between the two germline ends. The CDR3 region is CASSPVGGCDTDTQYF. The CDR3 DNA reads TGTGCCAGCAGCCCAGTCGGCGGTTGTGACACAGATACGCAGTATTTT.

The rearrangement joins TRBV9 to TRBJ2-1, with 7 bases fitting TRBD1. The CDR3 is 16 amino acids. Germline V gene lookup returns CDR1 SGDLS and CDR2 YYNGEE. V lost 4 bases, J lost 2 bases, and 9 bases stayed unmatched. The CDR3 coding sequence is TGTGCCAGCAGCTCTCCCGAGGGGGCGGCCTACAATGAGCAGTTCTTC. Translation: CASSSPEGAAYNEQFF. Variable domain in full (rest from reference TRBV9 and TRBJ2-1): DSGVTQTPKHLITATGQRVTLRCSPRSGDLSVYWYQQSLDQGLQFLIQYYNGEERAKGNILERFSAQQFPDLHSELNLSSLELGDSALYFCASSSPEGAAYNEQFFGPGTRLTVL.

The V call is TRBV20-1, the J call TRBJ2-1; 9 bases agree with TRBD2. Germline CDR1 DFQATT, CDR2 SNEGSKA (reference sequence). The J segment lost 8 bases and the V segment lost 3 bases, leaving 11 bases of the junction unmatched. This CDR3 comprises 15 residues. The CDR3 nucleotides are TGCAGTGCTAGCGGTAGCGGGAGAGGACGCGATGAGCAGTTCTTC. The encoded protein is CSASGSGRGRDEQFF.

This clone was picked up many times. The V call is TRBV5-4, the J call TRBJ2-7; 7 bases map to TRBD2. The germline V gene encodes CDR1 SGHNT and CDR2 YYREEE (reference sequence). CDR3 length: 15 residues. Losses at the gene ends were 7 bases for V and 4 bases for J; bases not matched to a gene: 14. The CDR3 region is CASGIERGGTYEQYF. CDR3 coding DNA: TGTGCCAGCGGGATCGAGCGGGGAGGTACTTACGAGCAGTACTTC.

This clone was observed at least ten times. This chain links TRBV7-3 with TRBJ2-2; 12 nucleotides match TRBD2. The CDR3 has 15 amino acids. Germline trimming cut 5 bases from V and 4 bases from J; bases unmatched to any gene: 2. Germline-derived CDR1 and CDR2 are SGHTA and FQGTGA. As DNA, the CDR3 is TGTGCCAGCAGCGCGACTAGCGGGGGCACCGGGGAGCTGTTTTTT. As protein: CASSATSGGTGELFF.

J is TRBJ2-6 and V is TRBV6-4, with D possibly TRBD1 on 6 matching bases. CDR1 and CDR2 (germline): MRHNA, SNTAGT. With 10 bases removed from V and 19 bases from J, the gap between germline ends came to 35 bases. CDR3 length equals 16 residues. CDR3 protein: CAIGDNERTGANALTF. In DNA form, the CDR3 reads TGTGCCATCGGGGACAACGAAAGGACTGGGGCCAACGCCCTTACTTTC.

With regard to this clone: One base away lies a much larger clone, so this may be a sequencing read error. This sample also contains other DNA sequences that code for the same CDR3. V usage is TRBV9 and J usage is TRBJ2-2, with 8 bases matching TRBD1. Germline V gene sequence: CDR1 SGDLS, CDR2 YYNGEE. V gave up 4 bases and J gave up 3 bases; unmatched junction bases: 14. The CDR3 runs to 18 residues. The CDR3 spells CASSRDRGNYRDTGELFF. The CDR3 nucleotides read TGTGCCAGCAGCCGAGACAGGGGAAATTATCGTGACACCGGGGAGCTGTTTTTT.

The chain joins TRBV19 to TRBJ1-1, with 8 bases aligning to TRBD1. V shed 10 bases and J 9 bases; nucleotides not matched to a gene: 7. The CDR3 has 11 amino acids. The germline gives CDR1 LNHDA, CDR2 SQIVND (reference sequence). CDR3 DNA sequence: TGTGCCACAAGGTGGACAGGGAAAGCTTTCTTT. This translates into CATRWTGKAFF.

The table lists this clone with many counts. The chain has TRBV6-6 and TRBJ1-5; D call uncertain. The V end lost 2 bases, the J end lost 5 bases, and 4 bases lay between the germline ends. CDR1 and CDR2 from the germline V gene are MNHNY and SVGAGI (reference sequence). This CDR3 has 12 amino acids. Here the CDR3 reads CASSYAYQPQHF. CDR3 coding DNA: TGTGCCAGCAGTTACGCCTATCAGCCCCAGCATTTT.

This clone has just a few counts. A much larger clone lies a single base off, so this may be a read error. This rearrangement joins TRBV11-2 to TRBJ1-5, with D unclear. V gave up 5 bases and J gave up 4 bases, with 15 bases separating them. This CDR3 is built from 15 residues. The V gene's germline CDR1 is SGHAT and CDR2 FQNNGV. As DNA, the CDR3 is TGTGCCAGCAGCCTCGGGCGACTCTCGAATCAGCCCCAGCATTTT. It encodes CASSLGRLSNQPQHF.

This clone was found many times. The chain combines TRBV27 with TRBJ1-6; TRBD1 matches 8 bases. J was trimmed by 4 bases and V by 6 bases; bases with no gene match: 14. In germline, CDR1 is MNHEY, CDR2 SMNVEV (reference sequence). The CDR3 totals 18 residues. The DNA for the CDR3 is TGTGCCAGCAGCCGCTTAACAGGGGGGTTGGGGTATAATTCACCCCTCCACTTT. Its translation: CASSRLTGGLGYNSPLHF.

This clone showed up many times. The chain has TRBV24-1 and TRBJ2-1; 10 bases match TRBD2. CDR1 is KGHDR, CDR2 SFDVKD, per germline. The CDR3 length is 15 residues. V shed 8 bases and J 8 bases; nucleotides not matched to a gene: 11. CDR3 protein: CATTRSGGAVYEQFF. CDR3 in DNA: TGTGCCACCACCAGAAGCGGGGGGGCGGTTTATGAGCAGTTCTTC.

In this sample, this clone turned up many times. This chain connects TRBV28 to TRBJ1-2; D uncertain. Deletions cut 4 bases from V and 4 bases from J, with 19 bases between. This CDR3 region has 16 residues. Germline V gene sequence: CDR1 MDHEN, CDR2 SYDVKM. In DNA form, the CDR3 reads TGTGCCAGCAGTTATGGGCCCTCGGTGGGATTCTATGGCTACACCTTC. This sequence encodes CASSYGPSVGFYGYTF.

There are many counts of this clone. J is TRBJ1-2 and V is TRBV7-2; D is unclear. Trimming removed 5 bases from V and 4 bases from J, with 11 bases in between. The CDR3 is 13 amino acids. In germline, CDR1 is SGHTA, CDR2 FQGNSA. The CDR3 protein is CASSPPVIYGYTF. The DNA of the CDR3 is TGTGCCAGCAGCCCCCCAGTTATCTATGGCTACACCTTC.

The table lists this clone with many counts. The chain links TRBV19 to TRBJ1-6; D possibly corresponds to TRBD1 (6 bases). V lost 10 bases and J lost 7, with 17 bases in between. CDR1 is LNHDA, CDR2 SQIVND, per germline (reference sequence). CDR3 length: 14 amino acids. The CDR3 DNA reads TGTGCCACCGGGGGGCGTGGTGGGAATTCACCCCTCCACTTT. Residues: CATGGRGGNSPLHF.

This clone came up many times. The gene calls are TRBV3-1 and TRBJ2-3, with 10 bases matching TRBD1. Germline CDR1 is LGHDT and CDR2 is YNNKEL (reference sequence). The CDR3 has 16 amino acids. Trimming cost V 1 base and J 5 bases; bases outside gene matches: 6. CDR3 loop: CASSQGTGGGGDTQYF. In nucleotides, the CDR3 is TGTGCCAGCAGCCAAGGGACAGGGGGAGGGGGAGATACGCAGTATTTT.

The sample holds a few counts of this clone. A read error may be the cause here, since a much bigger clone is one base away. This chain uses TRBV6-4 with TRBJ2-3, with D tentatively TRBD2 (5 bases). The CDR3 is 14 amino acids. CDR1 and CDR2 from the germline V gene are MRHNA and SNTAGT. V lost 4 bases and J lost 5, with 13 bases in between. CDR3 residues: CASSGSVGQDTQYF. Written as DNA, the CDR3 is TGTGCCAGCAGTGGTAGCGTGGGCCAAGATACGCAGTATTTT.